This is a list of T cell receptor beta chains from one sample in a study of T cell responses to AZD1222 COVID-19 vaccine. TCRdb's table, derived via immunoSEQ multiplex PCR, lists solely in-frame clones and lacks some. The data show about 140,000 clones, roughly 90% seen once. The sample consisted of peripheral blood, taken on day 0 of AZD1222 vaccination. Receptors originate from an adult in good health. The CDR3 runs from the conserved cysteine through the conserved F or W. Fields, in order: V gene, clone size, J gene, D gene, CDR3 protein, CDR3 DNA. The D gene is left open where the match is weak. Clone size is given for some rows only: seen once, a few or many times, or a class if the clone is expanded.

>TRBV5-4|NA|TRBJ1-2|TRBD1
CASSLKGADYGYTF
TGTGCCAGCAGCTTAAAGGGGGCGGACTATGGCTACACCTTC
>TRBV9|NA|TRBJ2-5|NA
CASSVGGETQYF
TGTGCCAGCAGCGTAGGTGGTGAGACCCAGTACTTC
>TRBV2|once|TRBJ1-6|NA
CASSRVVRGPYNSPLHF
TGTGCCAGCAGTCGAGTGGTTAGGGGTCCCTATAATTCACCCCTCCACTTT
>TRBV6-5|few|TRBJ1-5|NA
CASRGQRSSNQPQHF
TGTGCCAGCAGAGGACAGCGATCTAGCAATCAGCCCCAGCATTTT
>TRBV5-5|NA|TRBJ1-2|NA
CASSGRVFLSYGYTF
TGTGCCAGCAGCGGGCGGGTGTTTTTATCCTATGGCTACACCTTC
>TRBV6-5|NA|TRBJ2-7|TRBD1
CASNTGTGSYEQYF
TGTGCCAGCAATACCGGGACAGGGAGCTACGAGCAGTACTTC
>TRBV4-3|once|TRBJ1-6|TRBD1
CASSHDRGPYNSPLHF
TGCGCCAGCAGCCACGACAGGGGCCCCTATAATTCACCCCTCCACTTT
>TRBV14|NA|TRBJ1-2|NA
CASSQGLGPGYGYTF
TGTGCCAGCAGCCAAGGTCTGGGGCCAGGGTATGGCTACACCTTC
>TRBV6-2/TRBV6-3|few|TRBJ2-5|NA
CASSFGLLGVGTQYF
TGTGCCAGCAGTTTTGGGCTCCTGGGTGTGGGGACCCAGTACTTC
>TRBV28|NA|TRBJ1-1|TRBD1
CASRVTGATEAFF
TGTGCCAGCAGAGTTACAGGGGCCACTGAAGCTTTCTTT
>TRBV3-1/TRBV3-2|few|TRBJ1-2|NA
CASSQGFSSYGYTF
TGTGCCAGCAGCCAAGGCTTCAGTTCCTATGGCTACACCTTC
>TRBV24-1|NA|TRBJ1-1|NA
CATSGPFGEAFF
TGTGCCACCAGTGGCCCCTTCGGAGAAGCTTTCTTT
>TRBV5-1|NA|TRBJ2-1|TRBD2
CASSLRRGLAGGHNEQFF
TGCGCCAGCAGCTTGAGAAGGGGACTAGCGGGAGGACACAATGAGCAGTTCTTC
>TRBV11-2|NA|TRBJ1-1|TRBD1
CASSLARDRVTEAFF
TGTGCCAGCAGCTTAGCCCGGGACAGGGTCACTGAAGCTTTCTTT
>TRBV28|NA|TRBJ1-5|NA
CASPTQPQHF
TGTGCCAGCCCTACACAGCCCCAGCATTTT
>TRBV28|NA|TRBJ2-7|NA
CASSFWREQYF
TGTGCCAGCAGTTTTTGGCGGGAGCAGTACTTC
>TRBV9|NA|TRBJ2-3|TRBD2
CASSVALGLVSDTQYF
TGTGCCAGCAGCGTAGCCCTGGGACTAGTGTCAGATACGCAGTATTTT
>TRBV9|NA|TRBJ2-3|NA
CASSVRAGDTDTQYF
TGTGCCAGCAGCGTGAGAGCGGGCGACACAGATACGCAGTATTTT
>TRBV11-3|NA|TRBJ1-1|NA
CASSYIIGGGGTEAFF
TGTGCCAGCAGTTACATTATTGGAGGCGGGGGGACTGAAGCTTTCTTT
>TRBV2|NA|TRBJ1-6|TRBD1
CASRKPRGQNNSPLHF
TGTGCCAGCAGAAAACCGAGGGGACAGAATAATTCACCCCTCCACTTT
>TRBV6-5|NA|TRBJ2-1|NA
CASSSMTRNEQFF
TGTGCCAGCAGTTCTATGACTAGAAATGAGCAGTTCTTC
>TRBV14|NA|TRBJ2-5|NA
CASSAFLLGETQYF
TGTGCCAGCAGCGCTTTCCTCCTAGGCGAGACCCAGTACTTC
>TRBV27|NA|TRBJ1-2|NA
CASSPREEYYGYTF
TGTGCCAGCAGTCCCCGGGAGGAGTACTATGGCTACACCTTC
>TRBV15|once|TRBJ2-2|TRBD1
CAARQGGLNTGELFF
TGTGCAGCCCGACAGGGGGGATTGAACACCGGGGAGCTGTTTTTT
>TRBV12-3/TRBV12-4|NA|TRBJ2-1|TRBD2
CASTPSGVYEQFF
TGTGCCAGCACGCCTAGCGGGGTCTATGAGCAGTTCTTC
>TRBV18|NA|TRBJ2-7|TRBD1
CASSAGQGPYEQYF
TGTGCCAGCTCAGCTGGACAGGGGCCCTACGAGCAGTACTTC
>TRBV5-1|NA|TRBJ2-5|NA
CASSLETARLETQYF
TGCGCCAGCAGCTTGGAGACAGCCCGCCTAGAGACCCAGTACTTC
>TRBV13|NA|TRBJ1-1|TRBD1
CASSLVIGGLNTEAFF
TGTGCCAGCAGCTTAGTTATAGGGGGCCTGAACACTGAAGCTTTCTTT
>TRBV5-1|once|TRBJ1-6|TRBD1
CASSPGTGPFSPLHF
TGCGCCAGCAGCCCCGGGACAGGCCCTTTCTCACCCCTCCACTTT
>TRBV6-1|once|TRBJ1-4|NA
CASSEVLGGAKEKLFF
TGTGCCAGCAGTGAAGTCTTGGGGGGTGCTAAGGAAAAACTGTTTTTT
>TRBV3-1/TRBV3-2|NA|TRBJ1-2|TRBD1
CASSLFTWDRAGYTF
TGTGCCAGCAGCCTATTCACGTGGGACAGGGCGGGCTACACCTTC
>TRBV9|NA|TRBJ1-1|NA
CASSPGRGNTEAFF
TGTGCCAGCAGCCCCGGGCGGGGGAACACTGAAGCTTTCTTT
>TRBV6-5|NA|TRBJ1-2|TRBD1
CASSYRGQGGGYTF
TGTGCCAGCAGTTACCGGGGACAGGGTGGGGGCTACACCTTC
>TRBV5-1|NA|TRBJ2-6|NA
CASSLSGGANVLTF
TGCGCCAGCAGCTTGAGCGGAGGGGCCAACGTCCTGACTTTC
>TRBV24-1|NA|TRBJ1-2|TRBD1
CATSGTGNYGYTF
TGTGCCACCAGCGGGACAGGGAACTATGGCTACACCTTC
>TRBV2|NA|TRBJ2-3|NA
CASRDLLIEPKGTSTDTQYF
TGTGCCAGCAGGGACCTTCTTATTGAACCCAAAGGGACTAGCACAGATACGCAGTATTTT
>TRBV7-3|NA|TRBJ2-2|NA
CASTLEPNTGELFF
TGTGCCAGCACCCTCGAGCCGAACACCGGGGAGCTGTTTTTT
>TRBV7-6|NA|TRBJ1-1|NA
CASSPGGPWNTEAFF
TGTGCCAGCAGCCCTGGTGGCCCTTGGAACACTGAAGCTTTCTTT
>TRBV5-5|NA|TRBJ1-3|NA
CASSLEGSGNTIYF
TGTGCCAGCAGCTTGGAAGGGTCTGGAAACACCATATATTTT
>TRBV7-9|NA|TRBJ1-1|TRBD1
CASSYRSTGMNTEAFF
TGTGCCAGCAGCTACCGTTCGACAGGGATGAACACTGAAGCTTTCTTT
>TRBV11-2|NA|TRBJ2-1|NA
CASSITYNEQFF
TGTGCCAGCAGCATAACCTACAATGAGCAGTTCTTC
>TRBV19|NA|TRBJ2-2|NA
CASSFLGGRTGELFF
TGTGCCAGTAGTTTTTTGGGGGGCAGGACCGGGGAGCTGTTTTTT
>TRBV4-3|NA|TRBJ1-2|NA
CASSQVRAQDYGYTF
TGCGCCAGCAGCCAAGTACGGGCCCAGGACTATGGCTACACCTTC